This T cell receptor beta chain was captured in a study of regulatory T cells in long-lasting Graves disease. Time point of the sample: newly diagnosed GD, antithyroid drugs for less than 3 months. Making the TCR library involved RNA that had been extracted from PBMCs. From germline, CDR1 is SNHLY and CDR2 FYNNEI. The CDR3 consists of 15 residues. The V end was cut by 6 bases, the J end by 8 bases, with 20 bases between. The authors built TCR beta libraries using iRepertoire HTBI primers and Arm-PCR of CDR3 regions. A single record per CDR3 protein comes from TCRdb applying MiXCR to the multiplex PCR reads. The table records around 250,000 distinct CDR3 sequences, approximately 16% of them present only once. This clonotype was seen many times. As yet, its antigen is unknown. Findings of the study overall: When disease was persistent, TRBV28, TRBJ1-2 and TRBJ2-5 were the favored segments.

V gene TRBV2 combines with J gene TRBJ2-1, with D possibly being TRBD1 or TRBD2 (6 bases each). The sequenced sample was peripheral blood mononuclear cells (PBMCs), obtained at new diagnosis, from a patient treated with antithyroid drugs. The TCR was taken from a female donor with Graves disease. CDR3 in DNA: TGTGCCAGCAGATTTGGTTACGGGGGCCGGGATGAGCAGTTCTTC. It translates to CASRFGYGGRDEQFF.